These 23 T cell receptor beta chains were all obtained from the same sample, sequenced in a study of glioma-infiltrating T cells after dendritic cell vaccination. Libraries were prepared by immunoSEQ multiplex PCR; TCRdb keeps only in-frame clonotypes and omits some of them. The sample holds under 40,000 clones; roughly nine tenths are singletons and the top ten take around 2.2%. Material: blood, obtained before dendritic cell vaccination. These receptors all stem from a human donor with glioblastoma.

V gene TRBV6-6 combines with J gene TRBJ1-5; a possible D gene is TRBD1 (5 bases). V was pared by 6 bases and J by 6 bases, with 18 bases between. CDR3 length: 15 residues. The germline V gene encodes CDR1 MNHNY and CDR2 SVGAGI (reference sequence). DNA for the CDR3: TGTGCCAGCAGCAGTCACTCAGGGATGGGTCAGCCCCAGCATTTT. Amino acid sequence: CASSSHSGMGQPQHF.

The V and J genes are TRBV7-8 and TRBJ2-7, with 12 bases matching TRBD2. Germline values: CDR1 SGHVS, CDR2 FQNEAQ. The CDR3 extends over 15 amino acids. J was trimmed by 1 base and V by 6 bases; bases with no gene match: 4. The CDR3 reads CASRFGLAGSYEQYF. CDR3 bases: TGTGCCAGCAGGTTTGGACTAGCGGGGTCCTACGAGCAGTACTTC.

Here the CDR3 DNA reads TGTGCCAGCACGGGGGGCGAGGCCAAAAACATTCAGTACTTC. Encoded protein: CASTGGEAKNIQYF. The genes are TRBV7-9 and TRBJ2-4; tentatively, D is TRBD2 (7 bases). Germline loops: CDR1 SEHNR, CDR2 FQNEAQ (reference sequence). The V gene lost 7 bases and the J gene lost 1 base, with 11 bases spanning the gap. This CDR3 has 14 amino acids.

Details on this clone: Other DNA sequences in the same sample also yield this CDR3. The chain uses TRBV5-1 and TRBJ2-2, with a weak D call TRBD2 (6 bases). CDR3 length: 15 amino acids. Germline CDR1 is SGHRS and CDR2 is YFSETQ. V gave up 0 bases and J gave up 4 bases, with 10 bases separating them. The CDR3, as DNA: TGCGCCAGCAGCTTGGAGCGCGGGGCCACCGGGGAGCTGTTTTTT. Translation: CASSLERGATGELFF. The complete variable domain, with remaining parts taken from reference TRBV5-1 and TRBJ2-2, reads KAGVTQTPRYLIKTRGQQVTLSCSPISGHRSVSWYQQTPGQGLQFLFEYFSETQRNKGNFPGRFSGRQFSNSRSEMNVSTLELGDSALYLCASSLERGATGELFFGEGSRLTVL.

V usage is TRBV20-1 and J usage is TRBJ2-7, with a tentative D call TRBD1 (5 bases). The CDR3 spans 11 residues. Germline CDR1 reads DFQATT; CDR2 reads SNEGSKA (reference sequence). The V end lost 4 bases, the J end lost 5 bases, and 9 bases lay between the germline ends. CDR3: CSAIRADEQYF. The DNA for the CDR3 is TGCAGTGCTATCAGGGCCGACGAGCAGTACTTC.

J is TRBJ1-5 and V is TRBV5-6; D is uncertain. Trimming pared 1 base from V and 6 bases from J, leaving 14 bases between. This CDR3 comprises 15 residues. Per germline, CDR1 SGHDT and CDR2 YYEEEE. CDR3 DNA sequence: TGTGCCAGCAGCTTGCGTAGGAGGGAGGGTCAGCCCCAGCATTTT. Its protein product is CASSLRRREGQPQHF.

This chain joins TRBV7-9 and TRBJ1-6; D gene unclear. Trimming took off 1 base at V and 9 bases at J, with 13 bases between the two ends. CDR1 is SEHNR, CDR2 FQNEAQ, per germline (reference sequence). The CDR3 is 15 amino acids. CDR3 loop: CASSLDLSGGSPLHF. In DNA, the CDR3 is TGTGCCAGCAGCTTAGACCTTTCTGGCGGTTCACCCCTCCACTTT.

This chain connects TRBV5-1 to TRBJ2-5; no reliable D call. The CDR3 has 12 amino acids. Trimming shortened V by 5 bases and J by 3 bases, and 8 bases separated the two germline ends. CDR1 SGHRS and CDR2 YFSETQ come from the germline V gene. In DNA, the CDR3 is TGCGCCAGCAGTAGCCAGAAAGAGACCCAGTACTTC. Amino acid sequence: CASSSQKETQYF.

This sequence joins TRBV12-2 and TRBJ1-2. TRBV12-2 is an annotated pseudogene. The CDR3 spans 16 residues. The CDR3 sequence: CASRLHGKAENYGYTF. The CDR3 DNA sequence: TGTGCAAGTCGCTTACACGGGAAGGCAGAAAACTATGGCTACACCTTC.

A remark on this clone: The junction shows a germline mismatch at one end, possibly a read error. Additional DNA sequences in this sample encode the identical CDR3. This chain connects TRBV27 to TRBJ1-6, with D possibly TRBD1 on 6 matching bases. CDR3 length: 17 residues. Per the germline V gene, CDR1 is MNHEY and CDR2 is SMNVEV (reference sequence). CDR3 DNA: TGTGCCAGCAGCAGAGAGCAGGGGTGGACCTATAATTCCCCCCTCCACTTT. Translation gives CASSREQGWTYNSPLHF.

The chain couples TRBV5-1 to TRBJ2-7; D is possibly TRBD2 (7 bases). Trimming took off 4 bases at V and 0 bases at J, with 14 bases between the two ends. The CDR3 has 15 residues. Germline CDR1 SGHRS, CDR2 YFSETQ. CDR3 in DNA: TGCGCCAGCAGCGTCGATGGGGGGGCCTCCTACGAGCAGTACTTC. Translation gives CASSVDGGASYEQYF.

This clone was seen just once. The J gene is TRBJ2-4, the V gene TRBV18, with 7 bases fitting TRBD1. The CDR3 is made up of 15 amino acids. The germline V gene encodes CDR1 KGHSH and CDR2 LQKENI. V lost 1 base, J lost 7 bases, and 7 bases stayed unmatched. In DNA form, the CDR3 reads TGTGCCAGCTCACCACTCACGACAGGGTTGAACATTCAGTACTTC. Its translation is CASSPLTTGLNIQYF.

This clone came up a few times. Other DNA sequences from this sample encode an identical CDR3 as well. This rearrangement joins TRBV10-3 to TRBJ1-6; TRBD1 aligns across 12 bases. The V segment lost 4 bases and the J segment 10 bases; nucleotides outside the gene matches: 5. The germline gives CDR1 ENHRY, CDR2 SYGVKD. There are 15 residues in the CDR3. The CDR3 DNA reads as TGTGCCATCAGTGCGGGGGACAGGGGGCCCTCACCCCTCCACTTT. As protein: CAISAGDRGPSPLHF.

The J gene is TRBJ1-1, the V gene TRBV13, with 9 bases fitting TRBD1. Germline assignment: CDR1 PRHDT and CDR2 FYEKMQ (reference sequence). The CDR3 runs to 15 residues. J lost 5 bases, V lost 8 bases, and 12 bases had no gene match. CDR3 in amino acids: CASGQDRGWRTEAFF. CDR3 DNA: TGTGCCAGCGGACAAGACAGGGGGTGGCGGACTGAAGCTTTCTTT.

This clone was picked up one time. Compared with germline, one end of the junction differs, possibly owing to a read error. Distinct nucleotide sequences in the sample also encode this CDR3. This chain connects TRBV4-2 to TRBJ1-6, with 7 bases fitting TRBD1. The CDR3 has 17 residues. Germline V gene data show CDR1 as LGHNA and CDR2 as YNFKEQ. CDR3 coding DNA: TGTGCCAGCAGCCAAGATAAATCGGGGACAGTTAATTCCCCCCTCCACTTT. Its protein is CASSQDKSGTVNSPLHF.

The chain links TRBV7-9 to TRBJ2-7; a weak D match, TRBD2 (6 bases). CDR3 length: 14 residues. Trimming removed 3 bases from V and 3 bases from J, with 12 bases in between. Germline V gene data show CDR1 as SEHNR and CDR2 as FQNEAQ (reference sequence). The CDR3 bases are TGTGCCAGCAGCTTGACTAGTTTGTTCTACGAGCAGTACTTC. Its protein is CASSLTSLFYEQYF.

In DNA form, the CDR3 reads TGTGCCAGCAGGGCACTAGCGGGGGGTCCAGATACGCAGTATTTT. Encoded protein: CASRALAGGPDTQYF. J is TRBJ2-3 and V is TRBV2; 12 bases line up with TRBD2. V lost 6 bases, J lost 4 bases, and 5 bases stayed unmatched. This CDR3 is 15 amino acids long. Germline assignment: CDR1 SNHLY and CDR2 FYNNEI.

CDR3 DNA sequence: TGTGCCAGCAGCTTATACTATCAGGGGCGCTTGGGCGGGGAGCTGTTTTTT. Encoded protein: CASSLYYQGRLGGELFF. V is TRBV13 and J is TRBJ2-2; TRBD1 is a possible D gene (6 bases). The germline V and J ends were trimmed by 2 bases and 7 bases, with 20 bases remaining between them. The CDR3 totals 17 residues. Germline CDR1 and CDR2: PRHDT and FYEKMQ (reference sequence).

This chain links TRBV7-2 with TRBJ1-4; TRBD1 might be the D (6 bases). V lost 3 bases to trimming and J lost 7 bases, with 12 bases between them. This CDR3 comprises 14 residues. Germline values: CDR1 SGHTA, CDR2 FQGNSA. In DNA form, the CDR3 reads TGTGCCAGCAGCTTGTACACAGGGTTTGAAAAACTGTTTTTT. This codes for CASSLYTGFEKLFF.

This chain connects TRBV10-2 to TRBJ2-3, with D possibly TRBD2 on 6 matching bases. V was shortened by 4 bases and J by 4 bases, with 15 bases between the two germline ends. The CDR3 loop spans 15 amino acids. Germline-derived CDR1 and CDR2 are WSHSY and SAAADI. CDR3 coding DNA: TGCGCCAGCAGTGGCGGGATTGCGAGCGCAGATACGCAGTATTTT. This sequence encodes CASSGGIASADTQYF.

Note on this clone: The sample carries other DNA sequences with the same CDR3. This chain links TRBV30 with TRBJ2-7; 8 bases are a match to TRBD1. Germline assignment: CDR1 GTSNPN and CDR2 SVGIG (reference sequence). Trimming cost V 1 base and J 3 bases; bases outside gene matches: 2. This CDR3 has 13 residues. The CDR3 nucleotides read TGTGCCTGGAGTGGGACAGGGAGCTACGAGCAGTACTTC. It specifies CAWSGTGSYEQYF. Looking up the rest from reference TRBV30 and TRBJ2-7 gives the full variable domain: SQTIHQWPATLVQPVGSPLSLECTVEGTSNPNLYWYRQAAGRGLQLLFYSVGIGQISSEVPQNLSASRPQDRQFILSSKKLLLSDSGFYLCAWSGTGSYEQYFGPGTRLTVT.

The genes are TRBV7-2 and TRBJ1-5; D unclear. CDR3 length equals 14 residues. Germline V gene sequence: CDR1 SGHTA, CDR2 FQGNSA. The ends were cut back, 4 bases at V and 6 bases at J, with 13 bases in the middle. DNA for the CDR3: TGTGCCAGCAGCTCGGGTCCACGGATTCAGCCCCAGCATTTT. It codes for CASSSGPRIQPQHF.

About this clone: This sample also contains other DNA sequences that code for the same CDR3. The chain links TRBV27 to TRBJ2-1; D is uncertain. Looked up from germline, CDR1 is MNHEY and CDR2 is SMNVEV (reference sequence). This CDR3 has 14 residues. Deletions cut 0 bases from V and 4 bases from J, with 7 bases between. For the CDR3, the DNA is TGTGCCAGCAGTTTATCCGACAAGTACAATGAGCAGTTCTTC. Translated, it gives CASSLSDKYNEQFF.